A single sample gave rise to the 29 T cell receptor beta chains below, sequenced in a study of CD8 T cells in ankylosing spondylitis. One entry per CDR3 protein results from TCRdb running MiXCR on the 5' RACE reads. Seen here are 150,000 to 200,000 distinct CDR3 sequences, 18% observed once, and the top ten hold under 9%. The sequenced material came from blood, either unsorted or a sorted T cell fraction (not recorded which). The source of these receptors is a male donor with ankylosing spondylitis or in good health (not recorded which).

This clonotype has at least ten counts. The CDR3 DNA sequence: TGCGCCAGCTGCCTAATCCAGGGCTCCTTGGTGGACGAGCAGTACTTC. Translation: CASCLIQGSLVDEQYF. The chain uses TRBV5-1 and TRBJ2-7; a weak D match, TRBD1 (5 bases). This CDR3 spans 16 amino acids. Between the trimmed V and J ends, which lost 7 bases and 5 bases, there was a span of 25 bases. The germline gives CDR1 SGHRS, CDR2 YFSETQ. The full variable domain, in which reference TRBV5-1 and TRBJ2-7 provide the parts outside the CDR3, is KAGVTQTPRYLIKTRGQQVTLSCSPISGHRSVSWYQQTPGQGLQFLFEYFSETQRNKGNFPGRFSGRQFSNSRSEMNVSTLELGDSALYLCASCLIQGSLVDEQYFGPGTRLTVT.

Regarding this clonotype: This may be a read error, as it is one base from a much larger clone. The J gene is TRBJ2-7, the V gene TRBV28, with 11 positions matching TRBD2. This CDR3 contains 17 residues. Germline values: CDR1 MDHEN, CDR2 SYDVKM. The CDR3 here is CASSLAGGISYSYEQHF. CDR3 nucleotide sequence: TGTGCCAGCAGCCTAGCGGGAGGAATTTCCTACTCCTACGAGCAGCACTTC.

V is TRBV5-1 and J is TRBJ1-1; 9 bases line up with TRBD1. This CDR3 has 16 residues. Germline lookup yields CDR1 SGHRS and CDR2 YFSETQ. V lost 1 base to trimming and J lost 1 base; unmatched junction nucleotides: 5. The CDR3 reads CASSLRDRDGNTEAFF. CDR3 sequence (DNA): TGCGCCAGCAGCTTGCGGGACAGGGATGGGAACACTGAAGCTTTCTTT. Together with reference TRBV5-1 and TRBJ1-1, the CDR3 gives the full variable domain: KAGVTQTPRYLIKTRGQQVTLSCSPISGHRSVSWYQQTPGQGLQFLFEYFSETQRNKGNFPGRFSGRQFSNSRSEMNVSTLELGDSALYLCASSLRDRDGNTEAFFGQGTRLTVV.

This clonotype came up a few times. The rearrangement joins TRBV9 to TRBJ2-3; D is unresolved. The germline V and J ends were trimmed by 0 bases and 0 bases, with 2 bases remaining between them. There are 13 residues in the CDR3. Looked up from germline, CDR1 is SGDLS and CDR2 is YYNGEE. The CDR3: CASSVGSTDTQYF. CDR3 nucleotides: TGTGCCAGCAGCGTAGGAAGCACAGATACGCAGTATTTT.

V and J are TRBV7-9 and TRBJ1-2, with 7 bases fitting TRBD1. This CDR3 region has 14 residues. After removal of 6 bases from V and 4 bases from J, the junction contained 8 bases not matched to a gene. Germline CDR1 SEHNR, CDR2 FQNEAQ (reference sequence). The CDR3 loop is CASRRDSQFYGYTF. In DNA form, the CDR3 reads TGTGCCAGCAGGAGGGACAGCCAGTTCTATGGCTACACCTTC. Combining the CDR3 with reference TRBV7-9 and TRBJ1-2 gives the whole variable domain DTGVSQNPRHKITKRGQNVTFRCDPISEHNRLYWYRQTLGQGPEFLTYFQNEAQLEKSRLLSDRFSAERPKGSFSTLEIQRTEQGDSAMYLCASRRDSQFYGYTFGSGTRLTVV.

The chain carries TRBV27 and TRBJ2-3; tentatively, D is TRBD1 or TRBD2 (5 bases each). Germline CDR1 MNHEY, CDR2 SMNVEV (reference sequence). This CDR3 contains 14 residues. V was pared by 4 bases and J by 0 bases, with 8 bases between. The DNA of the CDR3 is TGTGCCAGCAGTTCAAGGGACAGCACAGATACGCAGTATTTT. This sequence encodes CASSSRDSTDTQYF.

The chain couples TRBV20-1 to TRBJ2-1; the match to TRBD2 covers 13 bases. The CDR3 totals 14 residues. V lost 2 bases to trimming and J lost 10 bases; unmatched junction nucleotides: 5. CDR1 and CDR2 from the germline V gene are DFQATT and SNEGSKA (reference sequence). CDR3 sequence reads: CSARRTSGSGEQFF. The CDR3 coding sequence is TGCAGTGCTAGAAGGACTAGCGGGAGCGGAGAGCAGTTCTTC.

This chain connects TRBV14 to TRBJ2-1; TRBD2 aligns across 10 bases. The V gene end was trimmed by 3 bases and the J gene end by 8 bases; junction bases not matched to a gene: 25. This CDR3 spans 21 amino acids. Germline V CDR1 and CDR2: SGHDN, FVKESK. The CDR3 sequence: CASSQGFGTLLAGVTGDEQFF. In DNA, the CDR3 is TGTGCCAGCAGCCAGGGTTTCGGGACACTTCTAGCGGGAGTGACCGGAGATGAGCAGTTCTTC. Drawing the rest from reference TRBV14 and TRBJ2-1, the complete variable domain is EAGVTQFPSHSVIEKGQTVTLRCDPISGHDNLYWYRRVMGKEIKFLLHFVKESKQDESGMPNNRFLAERTGGTYSTLKVQPAELEDSGVYFCASSQGFGTLLAGVTGDEQFFGPGTRLTVL.

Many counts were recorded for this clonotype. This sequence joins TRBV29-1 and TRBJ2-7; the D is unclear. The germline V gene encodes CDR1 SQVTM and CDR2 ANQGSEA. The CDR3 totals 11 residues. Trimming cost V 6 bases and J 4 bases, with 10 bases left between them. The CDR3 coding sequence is TGCAGCGTGGTTGGAGCGTACGAGCAGTACTTC. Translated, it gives CSVVGAYEQYF.

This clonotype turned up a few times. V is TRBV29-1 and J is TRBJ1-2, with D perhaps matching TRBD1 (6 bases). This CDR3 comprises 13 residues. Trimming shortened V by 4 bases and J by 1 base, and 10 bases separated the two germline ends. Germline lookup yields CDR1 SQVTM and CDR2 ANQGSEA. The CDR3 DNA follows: TGCAGCGTTGGGGAACAGGGTAACTATGGCTACACCTTC. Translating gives CSVGEQGNYGYTF. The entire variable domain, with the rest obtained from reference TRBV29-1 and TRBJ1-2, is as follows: SAVISQKPSRDICQRGTSLTIQCQVDSQVTMMFWYRQQPGQSLTLIATANQGSEATYESGFVIDKFPISRPNLTFSTLTVSNMSPEDSSIYLCSVGEQGNYGYTFGSGTRLTVV.

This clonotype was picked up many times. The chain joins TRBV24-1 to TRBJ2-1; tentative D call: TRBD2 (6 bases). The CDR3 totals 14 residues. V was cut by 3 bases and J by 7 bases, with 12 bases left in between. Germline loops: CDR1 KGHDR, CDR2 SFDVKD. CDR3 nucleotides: TGTGCCACCAGTGATAGGCGGGATCGGAATGAGCAGTTCTTC. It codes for CATSDRRDRNEQFF.

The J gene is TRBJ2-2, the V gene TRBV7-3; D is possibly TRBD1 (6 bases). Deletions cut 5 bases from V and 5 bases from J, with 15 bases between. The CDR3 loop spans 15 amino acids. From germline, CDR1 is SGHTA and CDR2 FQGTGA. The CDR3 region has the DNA TGTGCCAGCAGCCGAGACAGGCCGCCGACCGGGGAGCTGTTTTTT. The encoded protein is CASSRDRPPTGELFF.

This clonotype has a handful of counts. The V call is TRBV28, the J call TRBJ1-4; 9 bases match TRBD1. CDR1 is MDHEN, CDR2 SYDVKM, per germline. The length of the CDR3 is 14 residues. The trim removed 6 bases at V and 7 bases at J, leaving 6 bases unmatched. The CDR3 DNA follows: TGTGCCAGCAGACCCACAGGGGGCGGTGAAAAACTGTTTTTT. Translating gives CASRPTGGGEKLFF.

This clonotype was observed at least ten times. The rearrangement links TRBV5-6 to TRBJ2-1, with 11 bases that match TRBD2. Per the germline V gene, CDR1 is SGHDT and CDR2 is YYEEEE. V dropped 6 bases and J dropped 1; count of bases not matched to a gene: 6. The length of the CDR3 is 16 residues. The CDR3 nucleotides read TGTGCCAGCAACACCGGGACTAGCGGTTCCTACAATGAGCAGTTCTTC. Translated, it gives CASNTGTSGSYNEQFF.

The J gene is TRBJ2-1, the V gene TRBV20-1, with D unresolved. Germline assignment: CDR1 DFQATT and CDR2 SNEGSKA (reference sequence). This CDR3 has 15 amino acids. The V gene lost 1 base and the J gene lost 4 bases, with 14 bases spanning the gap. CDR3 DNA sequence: TGCAGTGCTAGAGTCGGAGCAAATTCATACAATGAGCAGTTCTTC. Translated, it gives CSARVGANSYNEQFF.

This CDR3 is CASRGLTETHNEQFF. CDR3 nucleotide sequence: TGTGCCAGCAGGGGACTTACAGAAACCCACAATGAGCAGTTCTTC. This chain connects TRBV6-1 to TRBJ2-1, with TRBD2 as a possible D gene (6 bases). Germline CDR1 MNHNS, CDR2 SASEGT. Deletions cut 6 bases from V and 5 bases from J, with 17 bases between. The CDR3 extends over 15 amino acids.

This CDR3 is CASSPGTEAQPQHF. CDR3 bases: TGCGCCAGCAGCCCAGGGACAGAAGCTCAGCCCCAGCATTTT. V is TRBV5-1 and J is TRBJ1-5; TRBD1 aligns across 7 bases. V was clipped by 4 bases and J by 6 bases; unmatched bases: 7. Germline CDR1 SGHRS, CDR2 YFSETQ. CDR3 size: 14 residues.

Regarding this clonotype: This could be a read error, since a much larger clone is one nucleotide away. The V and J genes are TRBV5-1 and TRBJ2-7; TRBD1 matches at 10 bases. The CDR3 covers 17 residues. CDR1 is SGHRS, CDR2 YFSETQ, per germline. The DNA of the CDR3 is TGCACCAGCAGCTCGATGGAATCCGGGACAGGGGCCTACGAGCAGTACTTC. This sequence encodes CTSSSMESGTGAYEQYF.

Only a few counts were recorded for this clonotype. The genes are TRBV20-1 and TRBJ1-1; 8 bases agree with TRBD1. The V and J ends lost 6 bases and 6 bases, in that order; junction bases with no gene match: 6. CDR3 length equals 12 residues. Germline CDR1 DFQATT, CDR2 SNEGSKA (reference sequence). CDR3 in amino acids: CSAVRDRPEAFF. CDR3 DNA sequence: TGCAGTGCAGTACGGGACAGGCCTGAAGCTTTCTTT.

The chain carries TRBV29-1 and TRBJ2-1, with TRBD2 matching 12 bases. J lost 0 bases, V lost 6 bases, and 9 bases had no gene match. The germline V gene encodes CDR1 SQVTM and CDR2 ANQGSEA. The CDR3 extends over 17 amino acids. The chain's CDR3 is CSVLLAGGVISYNEQFF. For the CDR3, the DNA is TGCAGCGTGCTCCTAGCGGGAGGGGTCATCTCCTACAATGAGCAGTTCTTC.

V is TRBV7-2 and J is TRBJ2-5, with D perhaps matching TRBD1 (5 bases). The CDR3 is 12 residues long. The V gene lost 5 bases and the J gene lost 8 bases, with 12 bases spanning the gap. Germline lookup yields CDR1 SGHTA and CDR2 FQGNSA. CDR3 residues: CASSPPQGTQYF. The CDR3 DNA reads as TGTGCCAGCAGCCCCCCCCAGGGAACCCAGTACTTC. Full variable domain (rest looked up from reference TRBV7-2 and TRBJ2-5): GAGVSQSPSNKVTEKGKDVELRCDPISGHTALYWYRQSLGQGLEFLIYFQGNSAPDKSGLPSDRFSAERTGGSVSTLTIQRTQQEDSAVYLCASSPPQGTQYFGPGTRLLVL.

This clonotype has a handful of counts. The DNA for the CDR3 is TGCAGTGCCGGGACTAGCGGGGGCTGGGATACGCAGTATTTT. Its protein product is CSAGTSGGWDTQYF. This chain joins TRBV20-1 and TRBJ2-3; TRBD2 matches 14 bases. The CDR3 consists of 14 residues. Germline CDR1 and CDR2: DFQATT and SNEGSKA (reference sequence). Trimming cost V 6 bases and J 6 bases; bases outside gene matches: 5.

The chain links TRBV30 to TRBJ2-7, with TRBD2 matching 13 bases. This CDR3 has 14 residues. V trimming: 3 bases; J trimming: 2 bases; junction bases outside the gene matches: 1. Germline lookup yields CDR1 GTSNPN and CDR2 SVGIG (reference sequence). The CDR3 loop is CAWRGLAGTYEQYF. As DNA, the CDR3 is TGTGCCTGGAGGGGACTAGCGGGAACCTACGAGCAGTACTTC.

CDR3 amino acids: CASGATSVDEQYF. The CDR3 nucleotides read TGTGCCAGCGGGGCAACGAGCGTCGACGAGCAGTACTTC. The V call is TRBV2, the J call TRBJ2-7; D might be TRBD1 (5 bases). Germline CDR1 SNHLY, CDR2 FYNNEI. The CDR3 spans 13 residues. Trimming pared 8 bases from V and 5 bases from J, leaving 16 bases between.

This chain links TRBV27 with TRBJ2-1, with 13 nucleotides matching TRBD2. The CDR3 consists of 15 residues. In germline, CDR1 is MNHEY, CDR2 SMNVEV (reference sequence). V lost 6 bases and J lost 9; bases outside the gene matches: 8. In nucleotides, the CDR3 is TGTGCCAGCAGCCTCGGGACTAGCGGGAAAGGTGAGCAGTTCTTC. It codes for CASSLGTSGKGEQFF.

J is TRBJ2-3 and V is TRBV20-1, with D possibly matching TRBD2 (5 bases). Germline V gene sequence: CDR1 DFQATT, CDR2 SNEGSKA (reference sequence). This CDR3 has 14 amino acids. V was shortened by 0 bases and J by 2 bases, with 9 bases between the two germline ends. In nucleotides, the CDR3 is TGCAGTGCTAGAGATACCGGGATCACAGATACGCAGTATTTT. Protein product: CSARDTGITDTQYF.

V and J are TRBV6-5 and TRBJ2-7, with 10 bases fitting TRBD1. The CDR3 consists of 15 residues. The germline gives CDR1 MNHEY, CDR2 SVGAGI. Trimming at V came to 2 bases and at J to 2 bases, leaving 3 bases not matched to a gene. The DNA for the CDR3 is TGTGCCAGCAGTTACGGGACAGGGGTTACCTACGAGCAGTACTTC. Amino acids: CASSYGTGVTYEQYF.

CDR3 loop: CASSQGAFPGEKLFF. The CDR3 DNA reads TGCGCCAGCAGCCAAGGGGCATTTCCTGGTGAAAAACTGTTTTTT. The chain links TRBV4-3 to TRBJ1-4; D is unclear. The CDR3 runs to 15 residues. The germline V gene has CDR1 LGHNA and CDR2 YSLEER. The ends were cut back, 1 base at V and 7 bases at J, with 13 bases in the middle.

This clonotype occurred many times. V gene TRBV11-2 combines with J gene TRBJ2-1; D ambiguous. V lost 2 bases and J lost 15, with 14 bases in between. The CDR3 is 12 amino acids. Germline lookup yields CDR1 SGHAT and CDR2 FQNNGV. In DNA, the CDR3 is TGTGCCAGCAGCTTACTCCGACCCCGCGGGTTCTTC. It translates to CASSLLRPRGFF.